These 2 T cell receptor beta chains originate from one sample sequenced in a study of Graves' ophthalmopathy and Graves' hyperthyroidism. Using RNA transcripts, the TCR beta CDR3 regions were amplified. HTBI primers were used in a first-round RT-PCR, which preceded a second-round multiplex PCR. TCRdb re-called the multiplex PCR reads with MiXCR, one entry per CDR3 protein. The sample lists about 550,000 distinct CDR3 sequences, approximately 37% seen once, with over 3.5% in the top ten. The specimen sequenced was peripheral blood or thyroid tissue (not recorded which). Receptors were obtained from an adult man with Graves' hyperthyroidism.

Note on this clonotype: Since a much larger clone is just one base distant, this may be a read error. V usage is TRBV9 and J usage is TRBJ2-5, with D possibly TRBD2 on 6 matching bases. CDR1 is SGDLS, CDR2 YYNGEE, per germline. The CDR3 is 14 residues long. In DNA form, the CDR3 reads TGTGCCAACAGCGTACCGGGACTGCAAGAGACCCAGTACTTC. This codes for CANSVPGLQETQYF.

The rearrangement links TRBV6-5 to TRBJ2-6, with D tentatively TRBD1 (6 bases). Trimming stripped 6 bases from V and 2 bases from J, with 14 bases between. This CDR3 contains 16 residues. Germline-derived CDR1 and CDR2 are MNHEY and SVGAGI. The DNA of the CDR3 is TGTGCCAGCAGATCCCAGGGGATCCCTGGGGCCAACGTCCTGACTTTC. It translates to CASRSQGIPGANVLTF.